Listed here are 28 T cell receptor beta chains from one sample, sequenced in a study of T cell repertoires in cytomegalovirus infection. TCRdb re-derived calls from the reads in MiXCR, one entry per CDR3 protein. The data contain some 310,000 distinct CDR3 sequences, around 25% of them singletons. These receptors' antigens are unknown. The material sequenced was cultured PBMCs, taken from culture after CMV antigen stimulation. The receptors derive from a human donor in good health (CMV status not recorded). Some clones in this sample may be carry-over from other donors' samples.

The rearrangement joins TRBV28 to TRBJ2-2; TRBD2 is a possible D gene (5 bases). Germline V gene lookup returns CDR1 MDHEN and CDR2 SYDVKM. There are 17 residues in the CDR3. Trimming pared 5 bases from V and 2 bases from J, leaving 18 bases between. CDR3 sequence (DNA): TGTGCCAGCAGTATACCCGTATTAGAGGGTAACACCGGGGAGCTGTTTTTT. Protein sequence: CASSIPVLEGNTGELFF.

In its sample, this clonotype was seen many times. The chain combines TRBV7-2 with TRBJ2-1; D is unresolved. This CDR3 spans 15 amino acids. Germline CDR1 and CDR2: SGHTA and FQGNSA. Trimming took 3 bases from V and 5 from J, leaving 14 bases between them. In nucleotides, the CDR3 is TGTGCCAGCAGCTTCCCTCTATCGGGCAACAATGAGCAGTTCTTC. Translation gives CASSFPLSGNNEQFF.

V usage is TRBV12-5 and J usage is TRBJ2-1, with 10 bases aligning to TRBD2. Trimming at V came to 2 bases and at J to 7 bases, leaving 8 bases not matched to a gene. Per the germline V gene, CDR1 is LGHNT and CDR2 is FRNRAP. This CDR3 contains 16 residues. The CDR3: CASGLPKSGRVNEQFF. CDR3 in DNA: TGTGCTAGTGGTTTGCCCAAGAGCGGGAGGGTGAATGAGCAGTTCTTC.

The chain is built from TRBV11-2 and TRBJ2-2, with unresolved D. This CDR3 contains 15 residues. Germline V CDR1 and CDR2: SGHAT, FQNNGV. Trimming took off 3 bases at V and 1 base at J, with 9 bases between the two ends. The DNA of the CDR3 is TGTGCCAGCAGCTTGGTATCGGGGAACACCGGGGAGCTGTTTTTT. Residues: CASSLVSGNTGELFF. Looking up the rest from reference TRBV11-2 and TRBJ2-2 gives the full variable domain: EAGVAQSPRYKIIEKRQSVAFWCNPISGHATLYWYQQILGQGPKLLIQFQNNGVVDDSQLPKDRFSAERLKGVDSTLKIQPAKLEDSAVYLCASSLVSGNTGELFFGEGSRLTVL.

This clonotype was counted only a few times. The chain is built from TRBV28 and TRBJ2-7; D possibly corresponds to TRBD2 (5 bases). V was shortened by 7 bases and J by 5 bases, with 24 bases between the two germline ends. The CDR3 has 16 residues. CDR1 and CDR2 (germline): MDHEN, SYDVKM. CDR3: CASTLTPSGPRDEQYF. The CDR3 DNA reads TGTGCCAGCACCTTAACACCCTCAGGACCGAGGGACGAGCAGTACTTC.

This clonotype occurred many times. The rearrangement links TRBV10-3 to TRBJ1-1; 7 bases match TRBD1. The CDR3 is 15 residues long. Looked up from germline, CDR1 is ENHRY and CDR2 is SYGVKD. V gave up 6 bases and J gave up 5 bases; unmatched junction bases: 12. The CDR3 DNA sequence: TGTGCCATCAGCCGACAGGGCGCGCGTCAAACTGAAGCTTTCTTT. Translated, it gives CAISRQGARQTEAFF.

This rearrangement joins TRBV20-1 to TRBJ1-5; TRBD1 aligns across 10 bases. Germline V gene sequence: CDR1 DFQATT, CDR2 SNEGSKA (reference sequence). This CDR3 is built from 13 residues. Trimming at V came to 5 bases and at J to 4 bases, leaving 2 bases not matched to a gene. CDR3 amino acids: CSASGQGNQPQHF. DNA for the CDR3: TGCAGTGCTTCGGGACAGGGGAATCAGCCCCAGCATTTT.

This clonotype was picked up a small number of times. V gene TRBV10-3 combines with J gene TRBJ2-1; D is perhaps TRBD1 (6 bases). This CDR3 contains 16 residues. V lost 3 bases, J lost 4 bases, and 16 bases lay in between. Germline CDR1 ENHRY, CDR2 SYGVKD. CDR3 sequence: CAISEPAGAGYNEQFF. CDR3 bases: TGTGCCATCAGTGAACCTGCAGGGGCTGGGTACAATGAGCAGTTCTTC.

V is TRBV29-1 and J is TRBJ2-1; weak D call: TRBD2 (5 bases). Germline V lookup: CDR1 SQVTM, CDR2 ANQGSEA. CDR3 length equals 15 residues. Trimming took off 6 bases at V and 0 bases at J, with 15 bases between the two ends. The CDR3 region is CSVQAAPSSYNEQFF. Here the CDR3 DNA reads TGCAGCGTCCAAGCGGCTCCCAGCTCCTACAATGAGCAGTTCTTC.

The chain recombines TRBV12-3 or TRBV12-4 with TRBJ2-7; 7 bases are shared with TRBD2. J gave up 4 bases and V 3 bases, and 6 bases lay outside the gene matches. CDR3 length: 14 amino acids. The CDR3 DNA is TGTGCCAGCAGTTTCGAGCGGGGCCCGTACGAGCAGTACGTC. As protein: CASSFERGPYEQYV.

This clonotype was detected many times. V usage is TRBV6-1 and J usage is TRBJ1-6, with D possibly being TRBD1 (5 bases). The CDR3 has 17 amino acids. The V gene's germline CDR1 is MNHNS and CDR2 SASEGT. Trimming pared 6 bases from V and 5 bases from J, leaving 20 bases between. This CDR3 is CASSKNTGGLHNSPLHF. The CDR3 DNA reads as TGTGCCAGCAGCAAAAACACAGGAGGACTTCATAATTCACCCCTCCACTTT.

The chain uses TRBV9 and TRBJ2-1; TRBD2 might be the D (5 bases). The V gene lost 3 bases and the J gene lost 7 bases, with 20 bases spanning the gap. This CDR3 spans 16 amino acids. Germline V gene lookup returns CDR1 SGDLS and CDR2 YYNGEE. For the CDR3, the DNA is TGTGCCAGCAGCGCCCGGGTAGGGCTAGCACGGAATGAGCAGTTCTTC. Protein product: CASSARVGLARNEQFF.

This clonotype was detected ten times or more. The CDR3 is CASSPGWRDSPLHF. CDR3 in DNA: TGTGCCAGCAGTCCCGGATGGAGAGATTCACCCCTCCACTTT. The chain joins TRBV6-1 to TRBJ1-6; D gene unclear. The germline CDR1 and CDR2 sequences are MNHNS and SASEGT. V shed 5 bases and J shed 8 bases, with 13 bases lying between them. This CDR3 spans 14 amino acids.

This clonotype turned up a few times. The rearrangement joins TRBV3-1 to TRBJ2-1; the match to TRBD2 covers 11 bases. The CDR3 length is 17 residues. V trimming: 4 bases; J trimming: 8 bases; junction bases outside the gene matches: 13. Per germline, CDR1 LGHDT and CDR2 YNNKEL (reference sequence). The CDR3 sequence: CASSLGIGTSGTDEQFF. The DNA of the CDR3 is TGTGCCAGCAGCCTTGGGATCGGGACTAGCGGAACGGATGAGCAGTTCTTC.

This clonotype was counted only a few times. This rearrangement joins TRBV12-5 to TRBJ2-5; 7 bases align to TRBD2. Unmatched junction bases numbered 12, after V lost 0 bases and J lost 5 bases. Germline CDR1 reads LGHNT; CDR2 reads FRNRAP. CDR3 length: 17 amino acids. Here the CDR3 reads CASGLVAGTQIGETQYF. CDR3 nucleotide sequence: TGTGCTAGTGGTTTGGTAGCGGGAACCCAGATAGGTGAGACCCAGTACTTC.

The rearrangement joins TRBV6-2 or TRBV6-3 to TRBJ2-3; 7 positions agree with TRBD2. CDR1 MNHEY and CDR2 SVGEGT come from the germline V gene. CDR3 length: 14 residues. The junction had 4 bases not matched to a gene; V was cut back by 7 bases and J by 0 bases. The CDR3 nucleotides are TGTGCCAGCAAACCAGCGGGGAGCACAGATACGCAGTATTTT. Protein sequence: CASKPAGSTDTQYF.

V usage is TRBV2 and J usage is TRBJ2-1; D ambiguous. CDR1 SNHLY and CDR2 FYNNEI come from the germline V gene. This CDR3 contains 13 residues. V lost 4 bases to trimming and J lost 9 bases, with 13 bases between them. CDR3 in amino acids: CASSVSSFGEQFF. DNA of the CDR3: TGTGCCAGCAGTGTCTCTAGTTTTGGTGAGCAGTTCTTC.

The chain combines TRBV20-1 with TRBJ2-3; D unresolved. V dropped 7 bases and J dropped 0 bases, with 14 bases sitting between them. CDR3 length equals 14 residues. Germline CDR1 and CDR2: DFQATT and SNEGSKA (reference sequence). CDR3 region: CSGLASASTDTQYF. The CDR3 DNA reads TGCAGTGGTTTAGCTTCAGCTAGCACAGATACGCAGTATTTT.

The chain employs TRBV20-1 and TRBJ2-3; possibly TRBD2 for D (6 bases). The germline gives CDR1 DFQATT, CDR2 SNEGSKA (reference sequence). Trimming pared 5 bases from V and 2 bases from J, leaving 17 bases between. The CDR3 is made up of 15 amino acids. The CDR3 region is CSAARSAGFTDTQYF. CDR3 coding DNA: TGCAGTGCTGCGCGCTCGGCGGGATTCACAGATACGCAGTATTTT.

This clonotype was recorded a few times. CDR3 nucleotide sequence: TGTGCCAGCAGCCCGGGGACAGGGGTTTCTGAGCAGTTCTTC. Its translation is CASSPGTGVSEQFF. This rearrangement joins TRBV7-3 to TRBJ2-1; TRBD1 aligns across 10 bases. CDR3 length equals 14 residues. CDR1 SGHTA and CDR2 FQGTGA come from the germline V gene. Trimming cost V 5 bases and J 9 bases; bases outside gene matches: 7.

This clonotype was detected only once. CDR3 in amino acids: CASSSHPNPSSYNEQFF. CDR3 in DNA: TGCGCCAGCAGCTCCCATCCGAACCCCAGCTCCTACAATGAGCAGTTCTTC. The rearrangement joins TRBV5-1 to TRBJ2-1; D not certain. The V end lost 3 bases, the J end lost 0 bases, and 16 bases lay between the germline ends. The CDR3 spans 17 residues. The germline CDR1 and CDR2 sequences are SGHRS and YFSETQ.

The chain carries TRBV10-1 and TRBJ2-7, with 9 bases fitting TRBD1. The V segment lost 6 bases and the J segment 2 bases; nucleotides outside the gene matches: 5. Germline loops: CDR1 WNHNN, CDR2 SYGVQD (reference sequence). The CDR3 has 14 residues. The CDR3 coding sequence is TGCGCCAGCAGATCCTACAGGGGGCCCTACGAGCAGTACGTC. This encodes CASRSYRGPYEQYV.

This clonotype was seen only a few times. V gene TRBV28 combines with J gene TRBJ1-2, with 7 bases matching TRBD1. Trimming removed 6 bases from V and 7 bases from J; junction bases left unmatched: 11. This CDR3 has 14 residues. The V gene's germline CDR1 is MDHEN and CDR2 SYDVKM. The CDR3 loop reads CASSPADRDPGYTF. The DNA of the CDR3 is TGTGCCAGCAGCCCGGCCGACAGGGACCCTGGCTACACCTTC.

The CDR3 spells CASSLRTSGAGELFF. CDR3 DNA: TGTGCCAGCAGCCTTCGGACTAGCGGGGCCGGGGAGCTGTTTTTT. The chain uses TRBV7-6 and TRBJ2-2, with 12 bases lining up with TRBD2. J lost 6 bases, V lost 5 bases, and 4 bases had no gene match. The V gene's germline CDR1 is SGHVS and CDR2 FNYEAQ. The CDR3 has 15 amino acids.

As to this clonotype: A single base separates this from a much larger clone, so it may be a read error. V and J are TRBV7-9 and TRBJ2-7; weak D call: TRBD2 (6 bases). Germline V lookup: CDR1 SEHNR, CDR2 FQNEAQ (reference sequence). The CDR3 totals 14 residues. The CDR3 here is CASNTAGDSHEQYF. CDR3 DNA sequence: TGTGCCAGCAACACCGCCGGGGACTCCCACGAGCAGTACTTC.

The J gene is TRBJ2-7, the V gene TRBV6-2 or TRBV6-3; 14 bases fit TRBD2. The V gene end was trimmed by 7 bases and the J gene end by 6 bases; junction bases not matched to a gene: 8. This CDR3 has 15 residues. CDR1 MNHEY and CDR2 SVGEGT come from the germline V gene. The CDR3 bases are TGTGCCAGCATCGGTCACGGGACTAGCGGGAGCGAGCAGTACTTC. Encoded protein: CASIGHGTSGSEQYF.

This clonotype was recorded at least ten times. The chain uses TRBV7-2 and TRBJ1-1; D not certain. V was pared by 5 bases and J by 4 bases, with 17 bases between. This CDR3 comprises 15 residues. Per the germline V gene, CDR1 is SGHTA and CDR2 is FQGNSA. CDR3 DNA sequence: TGTGCCAGCAGCCAAGGTTGGAGGGTGGGCACTGAAGCTTTCTTT. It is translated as CASSQGWRVGTEAFF.

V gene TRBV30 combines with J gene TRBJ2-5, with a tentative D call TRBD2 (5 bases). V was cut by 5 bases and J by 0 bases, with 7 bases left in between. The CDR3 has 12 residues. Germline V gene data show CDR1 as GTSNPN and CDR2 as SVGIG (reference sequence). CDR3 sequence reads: CAWSGNQETQYF. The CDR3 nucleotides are TGTGCCTGGTCCGGGAACCAAGAGACCCAGTACTTC.